This TCR beta chain was captured by sequencing in a study of control samples from healthy donors and cancer patients. Measured with immunoSEQ multiplex PCR; TCRdb has only the in-frame clones, and not every one. The top ten hold 2.1% of the sample, which has 100,000 to 150,000 clones, over 80% seen once. V shed 8 bases, J shed 0 bases, and the junction held 14 bases outside the gene matches. The CDR3 covers 19 residues. Germline CDR1 PRHDT, CDR2 FYEKMQ (reference sequence). The origin of this receptor is a woman aged 45-65 years in good health. The V and J genes are TRBV13 and TRBJ2-1, with 12 bases that match TRBD2. Sequencing was done on a sample of blood. The CDR3 sequence is CASSLAGLAGGFSYNEQFF. Written as DNA, the CDR3 is TGTGCCAGCTCTCTAGCGGGGCTAGCGGGAGGGTTCTCCTACAATGAGCAGTTCTTC.